Listed here are 22 T cell receptor beta chains from one sample, sequenced in a study of cytomegalovirus exposure and HLA in healthy donors. The primer mix had 60 Vbeta and 13 Jbeta primers. Assay used: immunoSEQ multiplex PCR; TCRdb lists only in-frame clones, some missing. Of almost 200,000 clones detected, roughly three quarters appear once; the ten largest clones hold approximately 0.4%. What was sequenced was PBMCs. These receptors were taken from a male donor in good health and CMV-seropositive.

The chain links TRBV19 to TRBJ2-1; 9 bases line up with TRBD2. Trimming at V came to 6 bases and at J to 9 bases, leaving 15 bases not matched to a gene. CDR3 size: 16 residues. The germline V gene encodes CDR1 LNHDA and CDR2 SQIVND (reference sequence). As DNA, the CDR3 is TGTGCCAGTAGCCTAAGCCGGGGCGGGAGGGCCGTTGAGCAGTTCTTC. Protein sequence: CASSLSRGGRAVEQFF.

The J gene is TRBJ2-7, the V gene TRBV19, with TRBD2 matching 7 bases. The trim removed 2 bases at V and 7 bases at J, leaving 8 bases unmatched. CDR3 length: 14 residues. Germline lookup yields CDR1 LNHDA and CDR2 SQIVND (reference sequence). CDR3 sequence: CASSIMAGAGEQYF. CDR3 sequence (DNA): TGTGCCAGTAGTATAATGGCGGGAGCGGGTGAGCAGTACTTC.

The chain uses TRBV6-5 and TRBJ1-5, with D perhaps TRBD1 (5 bases). Per germline, CDR1 MNHEY and CDR2 SVGAGI. The germline V and J ends were trimmed by 8 bases and 5 bases, with 16 bases remaining between them. The CDR3 has 14 residues. The DNA of the CDR3 is TGTGCCAGCTCCCGGGGGGGTCGGGATCAGCCCCAGCATTTT. Translation gives CASSRGGRDQPQHF.

V usage is TRBV7-8 and J usage is TRBJ1-5; no definite D call. The CDR3 length is 12 residues. Germline CDR1 SGHVS, CDR2 FQNEAQ. The ends were cut back, 3 bases at V and 6 bases at J, with 6 bases in the middle. The CDR3 region is CASSLGLQPQHF. The CDR3 DNA reads as TGTGCCAGCAGCTTGGGCCTTCAGCCCCAGCATTTT.

This chain connects TRBV5-1 to TRBJ2-5; 10 bases agree with TRBD2. Unmatched junction bases numbered 3, after V lost 1 base and J lost 0 bases. Germline-derived CDR1 and CDR2 are SGHRS and YFSETQ. The CDR3 length is 16 residues. For the CDR3, the DNA is TGCGCCAGCAGCTTGAGCGGGACTAGCGACCAAGAGACCCAGTACTTC. Residues: CASSLSGTSDQETQYF.

Comments on this clone: At one boundary the junction diverges from the germline segment, which might be a read error. This chain uses TRBV6-1 with TRBJ1-6; unclear D gene. CDR3 size: 12 residues. Germline V gives CDR1 MNHNS, CDR2 SASEGT. The CDR3 DNA follows: TGTGCCAGCAGTCCCTATTATTCACCCCTCCACTTT. This codes for CASSPYYSPLHF.

The chain uses TRBV29-1 and TRBJ1-1, with D unclear. Germline V lookup: CDR1 SQVTM, CDR2 ANQGSEA. This CDR3 contains 13 residues. V was cut by 8 bases and J by 0 bases, with 13 bases left in between. The CDR3 coding sequence is TGCAGCCCCGTCTCACTTATGAACACTGAAGCTTTCTTT. Amino acids: CSPVSLMNTEAFF.

The V call is TRBV19, the J call TRBJ2-3; 10 bases match TRBD1. V gave up 6 bases and J gave up 7 bases; unmatched junction bases: 10. Germline CDR1 LNHDA, CDR2 SQIVND (reference sequence). The CDR3 consists of 15 residues. The CDR3 sequence is CASSDPGQGFYTQYF. The DNA of the CDR3 is TGTGCCAGTAGCGATCCGGGACAGGGGTTTTATACGCAGTATTTT.

The chain joins TRBV19 to TRBJ2-2; 8 nucleotides align to TRBD1. V lost 8 bases to trimming and J lost 5 bases; unmatched junction nucleotides: 7. This CDR3 contains 14 residues. CDR1 is LNHDA and CDR2 is SQIVND in the germline V gene (reference sequence). Here the CDR3 DNA reads TGTGCCAGTGGAGGACAGGGAGTTACCGGGGAGCTGTTTTTT. Its protein is CASGGQGVTGELFF.

This clone was detected only a few times. The genes are TRBV18 and TRBJ1-1; tentative D call: TRBD1 (5 bases). In germline, CDR1 is KGHSH, CDR2 LQKENI. Trimming pared 8 bases from V and 1 base from J, leaving 11 bases between. This CDR3 comprises 13 residues. CDR3 loop: CASQGTQNTEAFF. The DNA of the CDR3 is TGTGCCAGCCAGGGCACCCAGAACACTGAAGCTTTCTTT.

V is TRBV9 and J is TRBJ2-3, with 9 nucleotides matching TRBD2. This CDR3 contains 16 residues. J gave up 2 bases and V 1 base, and 5 bases lay outside the gene matches. Germline V gene lookup returns CDR1 SGDLS and CDR2 YYNGEE. The chain's CDR3 is CASSVSAGGDTDTQYF. Written as DNA, the CDR3 is TGTGCCAGCAGCGTATCAGCGGGAGGTGACACAGATACGCAGTATTTT.

The chain recombines TRBV7-9 with TRBJ1-2; 7 nucleotides align to TRBD1. Germline CDR1 and CDR2: SEHNR and FQNEAQ (reference sequence). Germline trimming cut 7 bases from V and 3 bases from J; bases unmatched to any gene: 5. There are 13 residues in the CDR3. CDR3 coding DNA: TGTGCCAGCATGTACAGGGGCGACTATGGCTACACCTTC. Translated: CASMYRGDYGYTF.

This CDR3 reads CASSQFFEEGSSYNEQFF. The CDR3 coding sequence is TGCGCCAGCAGCCAATTCTTCGAGGAAGGAAGCTCCTACAATGAGCAGTTCTTC. The chain has TRBV4-1 and TRBJ2-1; D is uncertain. Trimming took 2 bases from V and 0 from J, leaving 17 bases between them. The CDR3 covers 18 residues. Germline V lookup: CDR1 MGHRA, CDR2 YSYEKL.

V is TRBV11-2 and J is TRBJ2-5, with no clear D. The germline V gene encodes CDR1 SGHAT and CDR2 FQNNGV. The CDR3 is 13 residues long. Trimming left V 3 bases short and J 5 bases short, with 10 bases between. CDR3 DNA sequence: TGTGCCAGCAGCTTCTCCAGAGCGGAGACCCAGTACTTC. Its protein product is CASSFSRAETQYF.

This chain uses TRBV19 with TRBJ1-1, with D hard to call. This CDR3 region has 16 residues. Trimming stripped 6 bases from V and 0 bases from J, with 17 bases between. CDR1 and CDR2 (germline): LNHDA, SQIVND (reference sequence). CDR3 DNA sequence: TGTGCCAGTAGGTCCCTCTCCCAGAGGTTGAACACTGAAGCTTTCTTT. Encoded protein: CASRSLSQRLNTEAFF.

The chain links TRBV2 to TRBJ2-1; 8 nucleotides align to TRBD2. Germline V gives CDR1 SNHLY, CDR2 FYNNEI. CDR3 length equals 14 residues. With 7 bases clipped from V and 7 bases from J, the junction kept 9 bases outside the gene matches. CDR3 region: CASNRGLELNEQFF. The CDR3 DNA reads as TGTGCCAGCAACCGGGGACTAGAATTAAATGAGCAGTTCTTC.

The chain uses TRBV30 and TRBJ2-1; 9 nucleotides agree with TRBD2. V lost 0 bases, J lost 4 bases, and 4 bases stayed unmatched. CDR1 and CDR2 (germline): GTSNPN, SVGIG (reference sequence). This CDR3 has 15 residues. CDR3 coding DNA: TGTGCCTGGAGTGTAGGGAGCGGGAGGTACAATGAGCAGTTCTTC. Its protein is CAWSVGSGRYNEQFF.

The rearrangement joins TRBV5-1 to TRBJ2-1, with 7 bases fitting TRBD2. Germline CDR1 is SGHRS and CDR2 is YFSETQ. The CDR3 spans 16 residues. V lost 4 bases, J lost 0 bases, and 7 bases stayed unmatched. The CDR3 DNA sequence: TGCGCCAGCAGCCGACTAGCCAGCGGCTCCTACAATGAGCAGTTCTTC. It codes for CASSRLASGSYNEQFF. The entire variable domain, with the rest obtained from reference TRBV5-1 and TRBJ2-1, is as follows: KAGVTQTPRYLIKTRGQQVTLSCSPISGHRSVSWYQQTPGQGLQFLFEYFSETQRNKGNFPGRFSGRQFSNSRSEMNVSTLELGDSALYLCASSRLASGSYNEQFFGPGTRLTVL.

This sequence joins TRBV29-1 and TRBJ1-5, with D maybe TRBD1 (6 bases). V dropped 7 bases and J dropped 9 bases, with 19 bases sitting between them. The CDR3 covers 13 residues. CDR1 is SQVTM and CDR2 is ANQGSEA in the germline V gene. CDR3 residues: CSARRQAFRPQHF. The DNA of the CDR3 is TGCAGCGCTAGGCGACAGGCCTTTCGGCCCCAGCATTTT.

This clone has a single count. The chain employs TRBV6-5 and TRBJ1-3; the D gene is possibly TRBD1 (5 bases). Germline-derived CDR1 and CDR2 are MNHEY and SVGAGI. The CDR3 runs to 15 residues. Trimming removed 7 bases from V and 1 base from J, with 14 bases in between. Here the CDR3 reads CASTEGAGSGNTIYF. CDR3 DNA sequence: TGTGCCAGCACCGAAGGGGCAGGGTCTGGAAACACCATATATTTT.

The gene calls are TRBV28 and TRBJ2-4; a weak D match, TRBD1 (5 bases). Trimming cost V 4 bases and J 0 bases, with 13 bases left between them. Germline CDR1 and CDR2: MDHEN and SYDVKM. The CDR3 runs 16 residues. The CDR3 DNA sequence: TGTGCCAGCAGTTCAACAGGAACCTTAGCCAAAAACATTCAGTACTTC. Encoded protein: CASSSTGTLAKNIQYF.

The chain employs TRBV5-1 and TRBJ2-1; the match to TRBD1 covers 7 bases. There are 14 residues in the CDR3. Germline-derived CDR1 and CDR2 are SGHRS and YFSETQ. Trimming took 2 bases from V and 2 from J; bases not matched to a gene: 1. CDR3 nucleotides: TGCGCCAGCAGCTTAGGACAGGCCTACAATGAGCAGTTCTTC. It yields the protein CASSLGQAYNEQFF. Supplemented by reference TRBV5-1 and TRBJ2-1, the full variable domain reads KAGVTQTPRYLIKTRGQQVTLSCSPISGHRSVSWYQQTPGQGLQFLFEYFSETQRNKGNFPGRFSGRQFSNSRSEMNVSTLELGDSALYLCASSLGQAYNEQFFGPGTRLTVL.